The 14 T cell receptor beta chains below come from one sample, sequenced in a study of metastatic and nonmetastatic thyroid tumors. TCRdb reprocessed the PCR reads via MiXCR. Among about 90,000 clones listed, 7.5% to 9% were seen once. Not a single patient had been given any form of treatment at any point before undergoing thyroid surgery. Material for sequencing was blood. These receptors all come from a female donor with papillary thyroid cancer or a benign thyroid nodule (not recorded which). Some clones in this sample may be carry-over from other donors' samples.

The CDR3 reads CSVGQGDTEAFF. DNA of the CDR3: TGCAGCGTTGGACAGGGTGACACTGAAGCTTTCTTT. The rearrangement links TRBV29-1 to TRBJ1-1; TRBD1 aligns across 7 bases. Germline trimming cut 4 bases from V and 3 bases from J; bases unmatched to any gene: 2. The CDR3 extends over 12 amino acids. Per germline, CDR1 SQVTM and CDR2 ANQGSEA.

This clone was recorded many times. This chain uses TRBV6-1 with TRBJ1-2; 7 nucleotides agree with TRBD1. Germline assignment: CDR1 MNHNS and CDR2 SASEGT. The CDR3 totals 14 residues. The junction had 13 bases not matched to a gene; V was cut back by 7 bases and J by 8 bases. The CDR3 region is CASITTGQLGGYTF. CDR3 nucleotides: TGTGCCAGCATCACGACAGGGCAATTGGGCGGCTACACCTTC.

The CDR3 spells CSARSAGQGNTGELFF. In DNA, the CDR3 is TGCAGTGCTAGGTCAGCCGGACAGGGAAATACCGGGGAGCTGTTTTTT. The genes are TRBV20-1 and TRBJ2-2; 8 bases map to TRBD1. CDR1 and CDR2 from the germline V gene are DFQATT and SNEGSKA (reference sequence). V lost 3 bases and J lost 5; bases outside the gene matches: 11. CDR3 size: 16 residues.

On this clone: A much larger clone differs from this one at a single base, so this may be a read error. The V and J genes are TRBV12-3 or TRBV12-4 and TRBJ1-5, with 8 bases matching TRBD1. The CDR3 length is 14 residues. CDR3 sequence: CASNHDRGNLPQHF. The CDR3 nucleotides read TGTGCCAGCAACCACGACAGGGGCAATCTGCCCCAGCATTTT.

This clone was picked up many times. The chain has TRBV30 and TRBJ1-2, with a tentative D call TRBD1 (6 bases). This CDR3 spans 12 amino acids. The V end was cut by 2 bases, the J end by 7 bases, with 11 bases between. CDR1 and CDR2 from the germline V gene are GTSNPN and SVGIG (reference sequence). The chain's CDR3 is CAWSPTGGGYTF. In DNA form, the CDR3 reads TGTGCCTGGAGTCCGACAGGAGGTGGCTACACCTTC.

As for this clone: No conserved phenylalanine or tryptophan is present at the end of the CDR3, so a read error is the likely explanation. The chain couples TRBV2 to TRBJ1-2; D gene uncertain. CDR1 is SNHLY, CDR2 FYNNEI, per germline. CDR3 length: 11 amino acids. V dropped 1 base and J dropped 8 bases, with 5 bases sitting between them. The CDR3 bases are TGTGCCAGCAGTGAAGGAGGGGGCTACACCCTA. Its translation is CASSEGGGYTL.

This clone was observed at least ten times. The rearrangement links TRBV6-2 or TRBV6-3 to TRBJ2-3; possibly TRBD1 for D (5 bases). The CDR3 is 13 residues long. Germline V gene lookup returns CDR1 MNHEY and CDR2 SVGEGT. The germline V and J ends were trimmed by 6 bases and 1 base, with 8 bases remaining between them. CDR3 in amino acids: CASRGVGTDTQYF. The CDR3 nucleotides are TGTGCCAGCAGAGGGGTGGGCACAGATACGCAGTATTTT.

This clone was seen only a few times. The chain employs TRBV27 and TRBJ2-7; D gene uncertain. Trimming left V 0 bases short and J 4 bases short, with 13 bases between. CDR3 length equals 15 residues. Germline V CDR1 and CDR2: MNHEY, SMNVEV (reference sequence). CDR3 sequence: CASSLSPWIRYEQYF. The CDR3 region has the DNA TGTGCCAGCAGTTTATCTCCATGGATAAGGTACGAGCAGTACTTC.

As to this clone: This may arise from a read error, as a much more abundant clone is one base away. The V call is TRBV14, the J call TRBJ2-7, with a possible D match to TRBD1 (5 bases). The length of the CDR3 is 14 residues. V shed 6 bases and J shed 6 bases, with 18 bases lying between them. CDR1 is SGHDN, CDR2 FVKESK, per germline. For the CDR3, the DNA is TGTGCCAGCAGTCCGGGCGGCCTAGGGGTCGAGCAGTACTTC. Translating it yields CASSPGGLGVEQYF.

This clone was counted at least ten times. The chain links TRBV7-2 to TRBJ2-7; 8 bases agree with TRBD1. The V gene end was trimmed by 5 bases and the J gene end by 7 bases; junction bases not matched to a gene: 7. CDR3 size: 13 residues. Per germline, CDR1 SGHTA and CDR2 FQGNSA. This chain's CDR3 is CASSTDREREQYF. The CDR3 nucleotides read TGTGCCAGCAGCACGGACAGGGAAAGGGAGCAGTACTTC.

The table lists this clone with many counts. The rearrangement links TRBV7-9 to TRBJ1-5; D ambiguous. V lost 1 base, J lost 6 bases, and 7 bases lay in between. The V gene's germline CDR1 is SEHNR and CDR2 FQNEAQ (reference sequence). CDR3 size: 13 residues. CDR3 DNA: TGTGCCAGCAGCTTAGATGGGGTTCAGCCCCAGCATTTT. The encoded protein is CASSLDGVQPQHF.

This clone was recorded many times. The J gene is TRBJ2-7, the V gene TRBV11-3; tentatively, D is TRBD1 (5 bases). Trimming removed 4 bases at V and 3 bases at J, with 7 bases between. The germline CDR1 and CDR2 sequences are SGHNT and YENEEA. The CDR3 has 12 amino acids. The CDR3 region is CASSSDSYEQYF. DNA for the CDR3: TGTGCCAGCAGCTCCGACAGCTACGAGCAGTACTTC.

This clone was seen ten or more times. This rearrangement joins TRBV28 to TRBJ2-1; D gene unclear. The V gene's germline CDR1 is MDHEN and CDR2 SYDVKM. The CDR3 covers 20 residues. V was trimmed by 4 bases and J by 2 bases, leaving 27 bases between them. The CDR3 sequence: CASSYFGLRKGTRTYNEQFF. The CDR3 nucleotides read TGTGCCAGCAGTTACTTCGGCCTGAGAAAGGGCACCAGAACCTACAATGAGCAGTTCTTC.

This clone was picked up many times. V is TRBV18 and J is TRBJ1-5; TRBD1 matches 9 bases. The length of the CDR3 is 16 residues. Germline V lookup: CDR1 KGHSH, CDR2 LQKENI. J lost 4 bases, V lost 5 bases, and 9 bases had no gene match. CDR3 sequence (DNA): TGTGCCAGCTCAGCGGGACAGGGAAATCTAAATCAGCCCCAGCATTTT. This codes for CASSAGQGNLNQPQHF.